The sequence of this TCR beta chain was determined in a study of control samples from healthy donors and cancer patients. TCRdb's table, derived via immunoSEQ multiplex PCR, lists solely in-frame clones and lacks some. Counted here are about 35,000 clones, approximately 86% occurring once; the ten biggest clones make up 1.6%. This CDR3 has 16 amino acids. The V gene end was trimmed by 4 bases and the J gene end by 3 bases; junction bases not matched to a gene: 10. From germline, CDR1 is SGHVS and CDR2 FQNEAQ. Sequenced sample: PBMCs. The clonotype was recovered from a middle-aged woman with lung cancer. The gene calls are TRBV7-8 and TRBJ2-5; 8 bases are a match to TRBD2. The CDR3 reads CASSSGRGARKETQYF. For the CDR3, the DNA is TGTGCCAGCAGCTCGGGGCGGGGGGCGCGGAAAGAGACCCAGTACTTC.